Here is one T cell receptor (beta chain) with its context. The source of the sample is a study of CD8 T cells in Susac syndrome. This CDR3 region has 14 residues. CDR1 DFQATT and CDR2 SNEGSKA come from the germline V gene (reference sequence). With 0 bases removed from V and 2 bases from J, the gap between germline ends came to 10 bases. High-throughput TCR beta sequencing covered peripheral CD8+ and CD4+ T cells. Multiple sclerosis controls were treatment-naive patients with stable or active relapsing-remitting disease. It was negative isolation that provided the CD8+ and CD4+ T cells, whereas TEMRA cells were enriched by FACS. cDNA came from roughly 0.53 to 1 ug RNA primed by random hexamers. Amplification of TCR beta CDR3 by immunoSEQ multiplex PCR spanned 54 Vbeta and 13 Jbeta. Each CDR3 protein is one row after TCRdb ran MiXCR on the immunoSEQ multiplex PCR reads. The sample lists 210,000 or so distinct CDR3 sequences; 80% to 95% were seen once.

The clonotype was recovered from a human donor with multiple sclerosis. Sequencing was done on a sample of CD8+ T cells from PBMCs. J is TRBJ1-2 and V is TRBV20-1, with D uncertain. In DNA form, the CDR3 reads TGCAGTGCTAGAGAAATAGGAGGGAACTATGGCTACACCTTC. Its protein product is CSAREIGGNYGYTF.